A single sample is the source of the 22 T cell receptor beta chains below, sequenced in a study of a mutant IDH1 vaccine in newly diagnosed glioma. These TCRs are of unknown antigen specificity. The data were produced by immunoSEQ multiplex PCR, yet TCRdb's version contains in-frame clones alone and is incomplete. The sample contains 30,000 to 35,000 clones, roughly 54% of which appear only once. The sample's time point: week 5, during vaccination. Vaccination comprised doses that each held 300 ug of mutant IDH1 20-mer peptide, plus topical imiquimod. The sample here was PBMCs, taken from a glioma patient whose treatment included an IDH1 peptide vaccine. All receptors derive from a woman under 30 with glioma.

This clone was seen only a few times. This rearrangement joins TRBV11-1 to TRBJ2-5; possibly TRBD2 for D (6 bases). This CDR3 spans 12 amino acids. The V gene's germline CDR1 is SGHAT and CDR2 FQDESV (reference sequence). V was clipped by 3 bases and J by 5 bases, with 7 bases between them. The DNA for the CDR3 is TGTGCCAGCAGCTTTGGGAGGGAGACCCAGTACTTC. It specifies CASSFGRETQYF.

V usage is TRBV7-6 and J usage is TRBJ2-1, with 10 bases identical to TRBD1. Looked up from germline, CDR1 is SGHVS and CDR2 is FNYEAQ. This CDR3 has 15 residues. The V and J ends lost 1 base and 8 bases, in that order; junction bases with no gene match: 5. CDR3 amino acids: CASSLVGQGWDEQFF. As DNA, the CDR3 is TGTGCCAGCAGCTTAGTGGGACAGGGGTGGGATGAGCAGTTCTTC. Filled out from reference TRBV7-6 and TRBJ2-1, the complete variable domain reads GAGVSQSPRYKVTKRGQDVALRCDPISGHVSLYWYRQALGQGPEFLTYFNYEAQQDKSGLPNDRFSAERPEGSISTLTIQRTEQRDSAMYRCASSLVGQGWDEQFFGPGTRLTVL.

This chain uses TRBV11-3 with TRBJ2-2, with 8 nucleotides matching TRBD1. The CDR3 is 17 residues long. Trimming removed 1 base from V and 4 bases from J; junction bases left unmatched: 8. In germline, CDR1 is SGHNT, CDR2 YENEEA. CDR3 coding DNA: TGTGCCAGCAGCTTAGGCCCTGACAGGGGAGGCACCGGGGAGCTGTTTTTT. Its protein product is CASSLGPDRGGTGELFF.

The chain combines TRBV25-1 with TRBJ2-7; 10 nucleotides match TRBD1. Trimming removed 4 bases from V and 3 bases from J; junction bases left unmatched: 6. CDR3 size: 15 residues. Per germline, CDR1 MGHDK and CDR2 SYGVNS. The CDR3 loop is CASSGLGTGVYEQYF. CDR3 DNA: TGTGCCAGCAGTGGGCTCGGGACAGGGGTCTACGAGCAGTACTTC.

By frequency in the sample, this clone is medium-sized. The J gene is TRBJ1-1, the V gene TRBV6-6, with 8 positions matching TRBD1. V lost 6 bases and J lost 6; bases outside the gene matches: 6. This CDR3 is 13 amino acids long. Germline V gene lookup returns CDR1 MNHNY and CDR2 SVGAGI (reference sequence). In nucleotides, the CDR3 is TGTGCCAGCAGAAGGACAGGGAATCCTGAAGCTTTCTTT. It is translated as CASRRTGNPEAFF.

A few counts support this clone. The gene calls are TRBV19 and TRBJ1-1; 7 bases fit TRBD1. Trimming removed 3 bases from V and 0 bases from J; junction bases left unmatched: 7. Germline loops: CDR1 LNHDA, CDR2 SQIVND (reference sequence). CDR3 length: 16 residues. The DNA of the CDR3 is TGTGCCAGTAGTATGACAGGGTTTGCGATGAACACTGAAGCTTTCTTT. It encodes CASSMTGFAMNTEAFF.

The chain is built from TRBV11-2 and TRBJ2-1; D uncertain. Trimming shortened V by 8 bases and J by 5 bases, and 7 bases separated the two germline ends. Germline CDR1 and CDR2: SGHAT and FQNNGV. This CDR3 spans 11 amino acids. CDR3 region: CASLLNNEQFF. The CDR3 nucleotides read TGTGCCAGCCTACTAAACAATGAGCAGTTCTTC.

The chain combines TRBV7-2 with TRBJ2-7; D perhaps matches TRBD1 (6 bases). V was trimmed by 5 bases and J by 1 base, leaving 21 bases between them. This CDR3 comprises 17 residues. Germline CDR1 SGHTA, CDR2 FQGNSA. The CDR3 sequence: CASSRAERFRGSYEQYF. CDR3 DNA sequence: TGTGCCAGCAGCCGCGCCGAGAGATTCAGGGGATCCTACGAGCAGTACTTC.

The gene calls are TRBV15 and TRBJ1-1; TRBD1 matches at 7 bases. Germline loops: CDR1 LNHNV, CDR2 YYDKDF (reference sequence). This CDR3 has 13 residues. Trimming at V came to 1 base and at J to 7 bases, leaving 3 bases not matched to a gene. The CDR3 sequence is CATSRADRNEAFF. DNA for the CDR3: TGTGCCACCAGCAGAGCGGACAGGAATGAAGCTTTCTTT.

This chain uses TRBV27 with TRBJ1-1; possible D gene TRBD1, 6 bases. Germline V gene lookup returns CDR1 MNHEY and CDR2 SMNVEV (reference sequence). V was pared by 8 bases and J by 2 bases, with 15 bases between. The CDR3 is made up of 14 amino acids. The CDR3 DNA reads TGTGCCAGCGGACTAACAGGGATTAACACTGAAGCTTTCTTT. Translating it yields CASGLTGINTEAFF.

The V call is TRBV5-6, the J call TRBJ1-5, with 7 positions matching TRBD1. The CDR3 is 14 residues long. The V gene end was trimmed by 0 bases and the J gene end by 5 bases; junction bases not matched to a gene: 2. Looked up from germline, CDR1 is SGHDT and CDR2 is YYEEEE. CDR3: CASSLGDRDQPQHF. CDR3 DNA sequence: TGTGCCAGCAGCTTGGGAGACAGGGATCAGCCCCAGCATTTT.

This clone has just a few counts. V and J are TRBV7-2 and TRBJ2-3; TRBD2 might be the D (5 bases). This CDR3 has 12 residues. Trimming removed 5 bases from V and 8 bases from J, with 11 bases in between. Germline assignment: CDR1 SGHTA and CDR2 FQGNSA. CDR3 coding DNA: TGTGCCAGCAGCCCCGTTGGAGGTACGCAGTATTTT. Translating it yields CASSPVGGTQYF.

This clone was found a few times. This sequence joins TRBV29-1 and TRBJ1-2, with D perhaps TRBD1 (6 bases). This CDR3 is 11 amino acids long. Germline CDR1 is SQVTM and CDR2 is ANQGSEA. The V and J ends lost 7 bases and 7 bases respectively, with 13 bases between them. The CDR3 spells CSGNREGGYTF. As DNA, the CDR3 is TGCAGCGGAAACAGGGAAGGTGGCTACACCTTC.

V and J are TRBV10-1 and TRBJ1-2, with D possibly matching TRBD1 (5 bases). CDR1 is WNHNN and CDR2 is SYGVQD in the germline V gene (reference sequence). The CDR3 runs to 13 residues. Trimming took off 7 bases at V and 4 bases at J, with 13 bases between the two ends. CDR3: CASMGEQSYGYTF. The CDR3 DNA reads as TGCGCCAGCATGGGGGAACAGAGCTATGGCTACACCTTC.

The rearrangement links TRBV5-4 to TRBJ1-2; D is uncertain. V dropped 2 bases and J dropped 4 bases, with 6 bases sitting between them. The germline gives CDR1 SGHNT, CDR2 YYREEE (reference sequence). The CDR3 consists of 12 residues. The CDR3 bases are TGTGCCAGCAGCTTTGGGAGCTATGGCTACACCTTC. Translating gives CASSFGSYGYTF.

The chain has TRBV27 and TRBJ1-4, with 9 positions matching TRBD1. Losses at the gene ends were 3 bases for V and 4 bases for J; bases not matched to a gene: 6. Germline loops: CDR1 MNHEY, CDR2 SMNVEV (reference sequence). CDR3 length: 16 residues. CDR3 sequence (DNA): TGTGCCAGCAGTTTCCAAGGGACAGGGATTAATGAAAAACTGTTTTTT. This codes for CASSFQGTGINEKLFF.

The genes are TRBV19 and TRBJ1-2, with unresolved D. The germline gives CDR1 LNHDA, CDR2 SQIVND (reference sequence). This CDR3 spans 15 amino acids. Deletions cut 5 bases from V and 1 base from J, with 14 bases between. The chain's CDR3 is CASSERFTHNYGYTF. Here the CDR3 DNA reads TGTGCCAGTAGTGAGCGCTTTACTCATAACTATGGCTACACCTTC.

The chain couples TRBV15 to TRBJ2-3; TRBD2 matches at 9 bases. V lost 1 base and J lost 2; bases outside the gene matches: 4. The CDR3 is 16 residues long. Germline V gene data show CDR1 as LNHNV and CDR2 as YYDKDF (reference sequence). In DNA, the CDR3 is TGTGCCACCAGCAGAGCAGCGGGGGGCCACACAGATACGCAGTATTTT. It yields the protein CATSRAAGGHTDTQYF.

The chain is built from TRBV5-1 and TRBJ2-3, with 15 positions matching TRBD2. The CDR3 sequence is 18 residues long. Trimming at V came to 5 bases and at J to 4 bases, leaving 11 bases not matched to a gene. Germline-derived CDR1 and CDR2 are SGHRS and YFSETQ. As DNA, the CDR3 is TGCGCCAGCAGTTCCACAGCCCGGACTAGCGGGGGGGCAGATACGCAGTATTTT. This gives the protein CASSSTARTSGGADTQYF.

The rearrangement uses TRBV2 and TRBJ1-3; D unresolved. The CDR3 spans 13 residues. Germline V gene sequence: CDR1 SNHLY, CDR2 FYNNEI. V was clipped by 6 bases and J by 4 bases, with 10 bases between them. CDR3 in DNA: TGTGCCAGCAGCTCGGGCCTCGGAAACACCATATATTTT. Its protein product is CASSSGLGNTIYF.

V usage is TRBV19 and J usage is TRBJ1-5; 8 nucleotides align to TRBD1. The CDR3 length is 16 residues. Germline trimming cut 1 base from V and 7 bases from J; bases unmatched to any gene: 9. From germline, CDR1 is LNHDA and CDR2 SQIVND (reference sequence). The CDR3: CASSIGTGSGRQPQHF. The CDR3 nucleotides read TGTGCCAGTAGTATAGGGACAGGGAGCGGCCGGCAGCCCCAGCATTTT.

This clone was seen a handful of times. The chain joins TRBV7-6 to TRBJ1-4; no definite D call. The CDR3 covers 14 residues. The V gene's germline CDR1 is SGHVS and CDR2 FNYEAQ. V was cut by 8 bases and J by 8 bases, with 18 bases left in between. CDR3 amino acids: CASRRTEGAEKLFF. The CDR3 DNA sequence: TGTGCCAGCCGACGCACGGAGGGTGCAGAAAAACTGTTTTTT.